A single sample gave rise to the 22 T cell receptor beta chains below, sequenced in a study of Ad26.COV2.S vaccination and SARS-CoV-2 variants. Generated by immunoSEQ multiplex PCR, the TCRdb table keeps only in-frame clones and is missing some. The sample holds approximately 450,000 clones, about nine tenths seen once. Stated treatment: roughly 18 received Ad26.COV2.S at low or high dose, single or two shots; about 5 received placebo; per-sample allocation not given. Samples were taken on day 63 after the first vaccine or placebo injection. Specimen: peripheral blood, collected in a trial of Ad26.COV2.S vaccine versus placebo. These receptors were collected from a person between 18 and 59 years old who received the Ad26.COV2.S COVID-19 vaccine or a placebo.

V and J are TRBV29-1 and TRBJ2-5; TRBD1 aligns across 8 bases. There are 13 residues in the CDR3. CDR1 SQVTM and CDR2 ANQGSEA come from the germline V gene. The V segment lost 8 bases and the J segment 2 bases; nucleotides outside the gene matches: 7. The CDR3: CSSKDREQETQYF. CDR3 coding DNA: TGCAGCTCTAAGGACAGGGAACAAGAGACCCAGTACTTC.

The genes are TRBV10-3 and TRBJ2-3; D perhaps matches TRBD1 (6 bases). The germline gives CDR1 ENHRY, CDR2 SYGVKD. This CDR3 has 15 amino acids. V lost 2 bases to trimming and J lost 2 bases, with 11 bases between them. This CDR3 reads CAISEGQKITDTQYF. CDR3 DNA: TGTGCCATCAGTGAGGGACAGAAAATCACAGATACGCAGTATTTT.

The genes are TRBV7-6 and TRBJ2-3; tentative D call: TRBD1 (6 bases). This CDR3 has 18 residues. The germline V and J ends were trimmed by 5 bases and 4 bases, with 25 bases remaining between them. The germline V gene encodes CDR1 SGHVS and CDR2 FNYEAQ. The CDR3 DNA reads TGTGCCAGCAGCCTAAGGCCAGGGGACCTCGTAATGTCAGATACGCAGTATTTT. It is translated as CASSLRPGDLVMSDTQYF.

This clone was seen a handful of times. The chain links TRBV28 to TRBJ1-1; D is unresolved. The V gene's germline CDR1 is MDHEN and CDR2 SYDVKM. Trimming pared 11 bases from V and 1 base from J, leaving 11 bases between. This CDR3 contains 12 residues. The CDR3 sequence is CASGPKNTEAFF. DNA for the CDR3: TGTGCCTCCGGGCCGAAGAACACTGAAGCTTTCTTT.

The chain uses TRBV12-3 or TRBV12-4 and TRBJ2-5; D unresolved. This CDR3 has 12 amino acids. The germline V and J ends were trimmed by 5 bases and 5 bases, with 9 bases remaining between them. CDR3 DNA sequence: TGTGCCAGCAGTCAAAGCGAGGAGACCCAGTACTTC. This sequence encodes CASSQSEETQYF.

This rearrangement joins TRBV19 to TRBJ2-3; D gene ambiguous. The germline gives CDR1 LNHDA, CDR2 SQIVND (reference sequence). The CDR3 loop spans 12 amino acids. V lost 4 bases and J lost 7, with 9 bases in between. In DNA, the CDR3 is TGTGCCAGTAGTACGGGTGTCCATACGCAGTATTTT. Translating gives CASSTGVHTQYF.

V is TRBV9 and J is TRBJ2-2, with D unresolved. This CDR3 is built from 16 residues. Trimming took 3 bases from V and 4 from J, leaving 16 bases between them. Germline values: CDR1 SGDLS, CDR2 YYNGEE. This CDR3 is CASSGPYRKSTGELFF. The CDR3 DNA follows: TGTGCCAGCAGCGGTCCTTATCGTAAGAGCACCGGGGAGCTGTTTTTT.

V usage is TRBV7-9 and J usage is TRBJ2-2; 8 bases map to TRBD2. Germline V lookup: CDR1 SEHNR, CDR2 FQNEAQ (reference sequence). The CDR3 is made up of 15 amino acids. V was clipped by 1 base and J by 5 bases; unmatched bases: 3. As DNA, the CDR3 is TGTGCCAGCAGCTTAGTTGCTAGCGGGACCGGGGAGCTGTTTTTT. Translated: CASSLVASGTGELFF.

A remark on this clone: The identical CDR3 is also encoded by other nucleotide sequences in the sample. The V call is TRBV18, the J call TRBJ1-1; D not certain. Trimming shortened V by 0 bases and J by 1 base, and 3 bases separated the two germline ends. Per germline, CDR1 KGHSH and CDR2 LQKENI. The CDR3 runs 13 residues. Here the CDR3 reads CASSPPGNTEAFF. The DNA of the CDR3 is TGTGCCAGCTCACCACCCGGGAACACTGAAGCTTTCTTT. The whole variable domain, remainder taken from reference TRBV18 and TRBJ1-1, is NAGVMQNPRHLVRRRGQEARLRCSPMKGHSHVYWYRQLPEEGLKFMVYLQKENIIDESGMPKERFSAEFPKEGPSILRIQQVVRGDSAAYFCASSPPGNTEAFFGQGTRLTVV.

V gene TRBV10-3 combines with J gene TRBJ2-3, with 7 positions matching TRBD1. With 10 bases clipped from V and 7 bases from J, the junction kept 14 bases outside the gene matches. The V gene's germline CDR1 is ENHRY and CDR2 SYGVKD. This CDR3 contains 14 residues. The CDR3 DNA is TGTGCCACCGAGCCGCCGGGACAGAGAAATACGCAGTATTTT. This gives the protein CATEPPGQRNTQYF.

The chain carries TRBV18 and TRBJ1-2, with 7 bases that match TRBD1. The J segment lost 7 bases and the V segment lost 2 bases, leaving 19 bases of the junction unmatched. Germline V gives CDR1 KGHSH, CDR2 LQKENI. This CDR3 comprises 18 residues. The CDR3: CASSPSTGAPGDARGYTF. The CDR3 region has the DNA TGTGCCAGCTCACCATCTACAGGGGCTCCGGGTGATGCTCGTGGCTACACCTTC.

This chain uses TRBV9 with TRBJ2-7; 10 bases fit TRBD2. Germline-derived CDR1 and CDR2 are SGDLS and YYNGEE. After removal of 0 bases from V and 4 bases from J, the junction contained 7 bases not matched to a gene. The CDR3 extends over 16 amino acids. CDR3: CASSVEDSGRIYEQYF. As DNA, the CDR3 is TGTGCCAGCAGCGTAGAGGATAGCGGGAGGATATACGAGCAGTACTTC.

The genes are TRBV5-1 and TRBJ1-4; 7 nucleotides align to TRBD1. The V and J ends lost 5 bases and 5 bases, in that order; junction bases with no gene match: 6. CDR1 SGHRS and CDR2 YFSETQ come from the germline V gene. The CDR3 sequence is 14 residues long. The CDR3 coding sequence is TGCGCCAGCAGGCATGACAGGGAGAATGAAAAACTGTTTTTT. As protein: CASRHDRENEKLFF.

V usage is TRBV28 and J usage is TRBJ2-1, with 10 bases identical to TRBD2. The CDR3 consists of 14 residues. V lost 5 bases and J lost 10; bases outside the gene matches: 8. Germline values: CDR1 MDHEN, CDR2 SYDVKM. CDR3 bases: TGTGCCAGCAGTGAAGCGGGAGGGCTTCGGGAGCAGTTCTTC. Protein: CASSEAGGLREQFF.

DNA of the CDR3: TGTGCCAGCAGTCAGACAGAAGAGACCCAGTACTTC. Translating gives CASSQTEETQYF. The chain combines TRBV6-5 with TRBJ2-5; D might be TRBD1 (5 bases). This CDR3 region has 12 residues. Germline V CDR1 and CDR2: MNHEY, SVGAGI. V was clipped by 5 bases and J by 3 bases, with 7 bases between them.

Only a few counts were recorded for this clone. The rearrangement uses TRBV27 and TRBJ2-5; 9 bases match TRBD1. This CDR3 contains 17 residues. V was clipped by 5 bases and J by 1 base; unmatched bases: 11. Germline V gives CDR1 MNHEY, CDR2 SMNVEV (reference sequence). The CDR3 region has the DNA TGTGCCAGCAGTCTGCCTCCCGGGACAGGGAGCCAAGAGACCCAGTACTTC. Protein: CASSLPPGTGSQETQYF.

The chain uses TRBV7-9 and TRBJ2-3; 14 bases align to TRBD2. CDR1 is SEHNR, CDR2 FQNEAQ, per germline (reference sequence). V was clipped by 4 bases and J by 15 bases; unmatched bases: 6. This CDR3 contains 13 residues. Here the CDR3 reads CASSYGTSGRDYF. The DNA of the CDR3 is TGTGCCAGCAGCTATGGGACTAGCGGGAGAGATTATTTT.

The rearrangement joins TRBV15 to TRBJ2-7, with 7 positions matching TRBD1. The CDR3 extends over 15 amino acids. Germline trimming cut 1 base from V and 3 bases from J; bases unmatched to any gene: 6. The V gene's germline CDR1 is LNHNV and CDR2 YYDKDF (reference sequence). The DNA of the CDR3 is TGTGCCACCAGCAGAGGTGGGACAGATTACTACGAGCAGTACTTC. It specifies CATSRGGTDYYEQYF.

The V call is TRBV12-3 or TRBV12-4, the J call TRBJ1-5, with a possible D match to TRBD1 (5 bases). The CDR3 covers 13 residues. With 10 bases removed from V and 4 bases from J, the gap between germline ends came to 14 bases. CDR3 bases: TGTGCCACCAACCAGGGCGGAAATCAGCCCCAGCATTTT. Amino acid sequence: CATNQGGNQPQHF.

The gene calls are TRBV14 and TRBJ1-2, with D unclear. Germline assignment: CDR1 SGHDN and CDR2 FVKESK. Trimming cost V 1 base and J 8 bases, with 17 bases left between them. The CDR3 is made up of 15 amino acids. CDR3 nucleotides: TGTGCCAGCAGCCAAGTTGCCGGGCCGGGAGGGGGCTACACCTTC. It codes for CASSQVAGPGGGYTF.

The chain has TRBV2 and TRBJ1-2; maybe TRBD1 (6 bases). The ends were cut back, 6 bases at V and 4 bases at J, with 9 bases in the middle. The CDR3 length is 12 residues. Germline V gene data show CDR1 as SNHLY and CDR2 as FYNNEI. The CDR3, as DNA: TGTGCCAGCAGAACAGGGTCCTATGGCTACACCTTC. Amino acids: CASRTGSYGYTF.

This chain connects TRBV30 to TRBJ1-2; D is unresolved. This CDR3 has 15 residues. Trimming removed 0 bases at V and 1 base at J, with 12 bases between. Germline V gene data show CDR1 as GTSNPN and CDR2 as SVGIG (reference sequence). As DNA, the CDR3 is TGTGCCTGGAGTGTAAACGGGGAATATAACTATGGCTACACCTTC. Residues: CAWSVNGEYNYGYTF.